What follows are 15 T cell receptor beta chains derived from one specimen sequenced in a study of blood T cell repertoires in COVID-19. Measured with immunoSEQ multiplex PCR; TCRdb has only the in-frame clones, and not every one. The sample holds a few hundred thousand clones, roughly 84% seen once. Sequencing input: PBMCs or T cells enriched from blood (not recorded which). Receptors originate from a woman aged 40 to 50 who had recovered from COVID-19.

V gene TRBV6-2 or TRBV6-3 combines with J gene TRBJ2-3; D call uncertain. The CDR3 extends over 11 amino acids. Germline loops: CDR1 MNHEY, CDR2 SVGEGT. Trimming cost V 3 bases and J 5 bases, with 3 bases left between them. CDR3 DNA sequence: TGTGCCAGCAGTTATAAAGATACGCAGTATTTT. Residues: CASSYKDTQYF.

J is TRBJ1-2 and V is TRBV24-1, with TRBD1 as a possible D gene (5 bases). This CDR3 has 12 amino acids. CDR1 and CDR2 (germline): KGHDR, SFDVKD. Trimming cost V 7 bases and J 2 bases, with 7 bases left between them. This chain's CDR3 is CATSDSNYGYTF. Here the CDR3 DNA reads TGTGCCACCAGCGACAGCAACTATGGCTACACCTTC.

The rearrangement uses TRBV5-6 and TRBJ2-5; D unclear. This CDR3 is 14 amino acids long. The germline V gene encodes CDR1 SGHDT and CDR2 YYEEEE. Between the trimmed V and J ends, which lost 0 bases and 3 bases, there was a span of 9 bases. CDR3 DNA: TGTGCCAGCAGCTTGGGTCCAGGTAAAGAGACCCAGTACTTC. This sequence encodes CASSLGPGKETQYF.

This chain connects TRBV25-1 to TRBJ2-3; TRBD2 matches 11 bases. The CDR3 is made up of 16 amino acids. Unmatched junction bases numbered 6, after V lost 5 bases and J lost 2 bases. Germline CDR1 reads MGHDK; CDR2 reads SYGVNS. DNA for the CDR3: TGTGCCAGCAGTCCTCGACTAGCGGGGTTCACAGATACGCAGTATTTT. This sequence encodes CASSPRLAGFTDTQYF.

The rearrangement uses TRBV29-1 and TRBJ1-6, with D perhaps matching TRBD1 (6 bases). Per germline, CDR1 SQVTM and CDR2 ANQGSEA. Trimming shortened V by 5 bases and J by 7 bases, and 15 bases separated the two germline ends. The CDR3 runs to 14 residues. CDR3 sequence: CSVRGTGQNSPLHF. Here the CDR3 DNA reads TGCAGCGTTCGGGGCACAGGGCAAAATTCACCCCTCCACTTT.

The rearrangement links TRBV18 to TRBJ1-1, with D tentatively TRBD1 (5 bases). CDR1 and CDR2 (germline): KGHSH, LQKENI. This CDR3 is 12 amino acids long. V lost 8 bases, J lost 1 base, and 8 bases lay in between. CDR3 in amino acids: CASAGGNTEAFF. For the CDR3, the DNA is TGTGCCAGCGCCGGGGGGAACACTGAAGCTTTCTTT.

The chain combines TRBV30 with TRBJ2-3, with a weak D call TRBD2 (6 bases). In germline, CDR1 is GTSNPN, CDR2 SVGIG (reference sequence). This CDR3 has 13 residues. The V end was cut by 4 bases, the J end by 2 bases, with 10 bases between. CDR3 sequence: CAWIADDTDTQYF. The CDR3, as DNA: TGTGCCTGGATAGCGGATGACACAGATACGCAGTATTTT.

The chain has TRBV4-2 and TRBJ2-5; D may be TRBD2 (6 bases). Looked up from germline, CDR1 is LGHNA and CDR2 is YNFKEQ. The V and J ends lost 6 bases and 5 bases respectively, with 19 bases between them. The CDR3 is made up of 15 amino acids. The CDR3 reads CASSRTAGTIETQYF. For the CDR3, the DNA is TGTGCCAGCAGTCGCACAGCGGGCACAATCGAGACCCAGTACTTC.

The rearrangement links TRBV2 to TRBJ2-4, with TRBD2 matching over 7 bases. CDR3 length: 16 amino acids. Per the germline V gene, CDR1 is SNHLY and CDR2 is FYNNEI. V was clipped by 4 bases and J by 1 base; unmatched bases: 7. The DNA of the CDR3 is TGTGCCAGCAGTGGCCGACTAGCAATGGCCAAAAACATTCAGTACTTC. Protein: CASSGRLAMAKNIQYF.

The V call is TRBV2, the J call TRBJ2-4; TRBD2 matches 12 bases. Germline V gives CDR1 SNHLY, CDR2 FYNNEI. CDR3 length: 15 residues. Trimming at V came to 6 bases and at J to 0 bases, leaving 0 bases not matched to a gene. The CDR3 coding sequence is TGTGCCAGCAGGACTAGCGGGAGAGCCAAAAACATTCAGTACTTC. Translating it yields CASRTSGRAKNIQYF.

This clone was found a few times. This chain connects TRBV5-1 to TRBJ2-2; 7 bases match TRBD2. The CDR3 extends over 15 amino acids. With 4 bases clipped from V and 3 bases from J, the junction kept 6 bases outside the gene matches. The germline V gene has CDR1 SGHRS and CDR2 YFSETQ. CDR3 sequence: CASSPGGGDTGELFF. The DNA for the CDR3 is TGCGCCAGCAGCCCGGGAGGCGGGGACACCGGGGAGCTGTTTTTT.

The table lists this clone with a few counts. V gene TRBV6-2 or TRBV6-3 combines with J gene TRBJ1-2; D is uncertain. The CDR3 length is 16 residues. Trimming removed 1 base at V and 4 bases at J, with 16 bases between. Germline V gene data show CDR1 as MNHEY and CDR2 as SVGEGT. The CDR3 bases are TGTGCCAGCAGTTACTTCGCCCGGGGAAGCGGCTATGGCTACACCTTC. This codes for CASSYFARGSGYGYTF.

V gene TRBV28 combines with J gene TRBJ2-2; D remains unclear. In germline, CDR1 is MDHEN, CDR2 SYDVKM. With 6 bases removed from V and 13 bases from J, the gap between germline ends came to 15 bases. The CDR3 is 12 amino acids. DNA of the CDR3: TGTGCCAGCAGCGGTACTCCGACTCGGCTGTTTTTT. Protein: CASSGTPTRLFF. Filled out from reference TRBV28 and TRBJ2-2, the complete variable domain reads DVKVTQSSRYLVKRTGEKVFLECVQDMDHENMFWYRQDPGLGLRLIYFSYDVKMKEKGDIPEGYSVSREKKERFSLILESASTNQTSMYLCASSGTPTRLFFGEGSRLTVL.

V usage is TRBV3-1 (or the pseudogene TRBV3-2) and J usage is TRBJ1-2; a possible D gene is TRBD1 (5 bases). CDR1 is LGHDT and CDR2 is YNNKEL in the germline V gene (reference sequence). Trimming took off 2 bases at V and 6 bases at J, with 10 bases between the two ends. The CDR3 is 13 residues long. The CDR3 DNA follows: TGTGCCAGCAGCCAATTCCAGGGAAATGGCTACACCTTC. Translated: CASSQFQGNGYTF.

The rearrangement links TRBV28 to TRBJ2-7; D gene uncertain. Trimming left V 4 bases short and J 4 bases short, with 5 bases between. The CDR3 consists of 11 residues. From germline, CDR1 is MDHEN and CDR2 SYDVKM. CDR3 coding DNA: TGTGCCAGCAGTTCCATGTACGAGCAGTACTTC. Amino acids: CASSSMYEQYF.